The source of this T cell receptor (beta chain) is a study of blood T cell repertoires in COVID-19. Germline V gene lookup returns CDR1 SGHTA and CDR2 FQGTGA. Deletions cut 0 bases from V and 1 base from J, with 9 bases between. This CDR3 is built from 15 residues. The protocol was immunoSEQ multiplex PCR, while the TCRdb copy is restricted to in-frame clones and leaves out a portion. The profile shows some 250,000 clones, around 89% of them singletons. Source material: PBMCs or T cells enriched from blood (not recorded which). The chain links TRBV7-3 to TRBJ1-1; tentative D call: TRBD1 (6 bases). The receptor comes from a man aged 40-49 years who had recovered from COVID-19. The CDR3 DNA reads TGTGCCAGCAGCTTAACCTCGGGACAGAACACTGAAGCTTTCTTT. It specifies CASSLTSGQNTEAFF.